This TCR beta chain was recorded in a study of T cells in Graves' hyperthyroidism and ophthalmopathy. Study overall: Before any treatment, at initial diagnosis, peripheral blood was collected.

The CDR3 regions of TCR beta were amplified from RNA transcripts. The study used the HTBI primer set for a first-round RT-PCR of the TCR CDR3. TCRdb re-called the multiplex PCR reads through MiXCR, storing one row per CDR3 protein. The sample records approximately 590,000 distinct CDR3 sequences, 15% to 19% being singletons. With 0 bases removed from V and 5 bases from J, the gap between germline ends came to 19 bases. Per the germline V gene, CDR1 is MNHEY and CDR2 is SMNVEV (reference sequence). The CDR3 is made up of 17 amino acids. Notes on this clonotype: The antigen is not known. This clone may be a read error of a much larger clone one base away.

A lack of ophthalmopathy progression within 18 months defined stable Graves' hyperthyroidism. Patients aged 18 to 65 had newly diagnosed hyperthyroidism of under 2 months' duration. Study observations and caveats: Most thyroid clonotypes that were expanded above 0.001 also turned up in blood.

The gene calls are TRBV27 and TRBJ2-5; D is perhaps TRBD1 (6 bases). What was sequenced was blood. The clonotype comes from a woman in her thirties with Graves' hyperthyroidism. The CDR3 coding sequence is TGTGCCAGCAGTTTATCGCGGCATAACAGGGAACATGAGACCCAGTACTTC. This gives the protein CASSLSRHNREHETQYF.